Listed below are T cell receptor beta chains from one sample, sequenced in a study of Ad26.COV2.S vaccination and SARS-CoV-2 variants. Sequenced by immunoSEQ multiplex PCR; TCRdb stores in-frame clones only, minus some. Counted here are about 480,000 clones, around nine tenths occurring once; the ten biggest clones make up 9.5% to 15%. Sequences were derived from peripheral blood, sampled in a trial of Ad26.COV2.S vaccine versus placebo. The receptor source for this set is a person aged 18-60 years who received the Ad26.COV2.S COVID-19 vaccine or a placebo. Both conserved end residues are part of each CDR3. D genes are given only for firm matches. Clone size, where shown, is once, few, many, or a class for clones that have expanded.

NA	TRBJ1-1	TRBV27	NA	CASSSRGVPEAFF	TGTGCCAGCAGTTCTCGTGGGGTACCTGAAGCTTTCTTT
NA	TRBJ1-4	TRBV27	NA	CASSPGYGEKLFF	TGTGCCAGCAGTCCAGGGTATGGCGAAAAACTGTTTTTT
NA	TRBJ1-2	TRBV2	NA	CASSGFQDLDGYTF	TGTGCCAGCAGTGGGTTTCAGGATTTGGATGGCTACACCTTC
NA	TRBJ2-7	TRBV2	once	CASSEAGTVGYEQYF	TGTGCCAGCAGTGAAGCGGGGACCGTTGGGTACGAGCAGTACTTC
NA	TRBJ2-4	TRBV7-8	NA	CASSHQRALAKNIQYF	TGTGCCAGCAGCCACCAGCGGGCCTTAGCCAAAAACATTCAGTACTTC
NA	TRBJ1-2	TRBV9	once	CASSVAQRGGKPDDSYTF	TGTGCCAGCAGCGTAGCTCAAAGGGGGGGAAAACCCGATGATAGCTACACCTTC
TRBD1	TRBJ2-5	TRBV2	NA	CASNSQGQSKETQYF	TGTGCCAGCAACTCACAGGGACAGTCCAAAGAGACCCAGTACTTC
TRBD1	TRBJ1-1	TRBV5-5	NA	CASNPGTGKTEAFF	TGTGCCAGCAACCCCGGGACAGGGAAGACTGAAGCTTTCTTT
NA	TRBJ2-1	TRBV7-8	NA	CASSLEAGHSYNEQFF	TGTGCCAGCAGCTTAGAGGCGGGACACTCCTACAATGAGCAGTTCTTC
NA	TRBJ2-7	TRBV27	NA	CASSLGYSAGGEQYF	TGTGCCAGCAGTTTAGGTTATAGCGCTGGTGGCGAGCAGTACTTC
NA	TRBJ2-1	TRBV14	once	CASSLLPQGSSYNEQFF	TGTGCCAGCAGCCTCCTCCCCCAGGGGAGCTCCTACAATGAGCAGTTCTTC
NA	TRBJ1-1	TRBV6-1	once	CASSEGLENTEAFF	TGTGCCAGCAGTGAAGGGTTGGAGAACACTGAAGCTTTCTTT
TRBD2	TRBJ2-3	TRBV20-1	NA	CSASRSASGRTDTQYF	TGCAGTGCTAGTCGTTCGGCTAGCGGGAGAACGGATACGCAGTATTTT
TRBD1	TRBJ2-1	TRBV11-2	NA	CASRPPGQKYNEQFF	TGTGCCAGCAGGCCCCCGGGACAGAAATACAATGAGCAGTTCTTC
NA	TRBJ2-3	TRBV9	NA	CASSVRAGTDTQYF	TGTGCCAGCAGCGTCAGGGCTGGCACAGATACGCAGTATTTT
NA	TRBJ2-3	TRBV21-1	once	CASSKGIGQSTSTDTQYF	TGTGCCAGCAGCAAAGGGATTGGACAGAGCACTAGCACAGATACGCAGTATTTT
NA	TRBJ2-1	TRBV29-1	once	CSVGEYNEQFF	TGCAGCGTTGGTGAATACAATGAGCAGTTCTTC
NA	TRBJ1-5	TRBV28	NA	CASSFDRWERAYSNQPQHF	TGTGCCAGCAGCTTCGACAGGTGGGAAAGGGCCTATAGCAATCAGCCCCAGCATTTT
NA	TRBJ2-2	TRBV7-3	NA	CASSSSVGTGELFF	TGTGCCAGCAGCTCCTCGGTTGGGACCGGGGAGCTGTTTTTT
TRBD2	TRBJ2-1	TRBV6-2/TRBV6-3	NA	CASSYSLADPYNEQFF	TGTGCCAGCAGTTACTCCCTAGCGGACCCCTACAATGAGCAGTTCTTC
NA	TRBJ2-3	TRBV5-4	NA	CASSRGVTDTQYF	TGTGCCAGCAGCCGGGGAGTCACAGATACGCAGTATTTT
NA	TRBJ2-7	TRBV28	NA	CASSFGHRTLSYEQYF	TGTGCCAGCAGTTTTGGTCACCGGACCCTCTCCTACGAGCAGTACTTC